This T cell receptor (beta chain) emerged from a study of T cell repertoires in cytomegalovirus infection. TCRdb reprocessed the reads with MiXCR, giving one entry per CDR3 protein. The top ten hold 15% to 20% of the sample, which has roughly 230,000 distinct CDR3 sequences, approximately 24% seen once. Overall study results and limits: Across the ex vivo response, the dominant clonotypes were HLA-C-restricted CMV-specific TCR beta clonotypes.

To note about this clonotype: Antigen: not known.

The CDR3 is made up of 16 amino acids. Germline assignment: CDR1 SEHNR and CDR2 FQNEAQ (reference sequence). V gave up 3 bases and J gave up 4 bases; unmatched junction bases: 5. The sample comprised CD8+ T cells from PBMCs. The sequence came from a human donor in good health (CMV status not recorded). Some clones in this sample may be carry-over from other donors' samples. The V gene is TRBV7-9, the J gene TRBJ1-4, with TRBD1 matching 10 bases. The CDR3 spells CASSLPGTGDNEKLFF. In nucleotides, the CDR3 is TGTGCCAGCAGCTTGCCCGGGACAGGGGATAATGAAAAACTGTTTTTT.